This T cell receptor (beta chain) was sequenced for a study of vaccination and CD4 T cells after COVID-19. Overall study: It was a median roughly 100 days after diagnosis, with a range of 35 to 161, that post-COVID samples were drawn. From HCoV-229E, HCoV-OC43, HCoV-NL63 and SARS-CoV-2, overlapping spike peptides were used to stimulate the cells.

The V gene end was trimmed by 0 bases and the J gene end by 5 bases; junction bases not matched to a gene: 9. Per the germline V gene, CDR1 is DFQATT and CDR2 is SNEGSKA (reference sequence). CDR3 length: 15 amino acids. Treatment in this sample: approximately 9-day PBMC culture with coronavirus spike peptide pools or control peptides (ViraFEST assay). Researchers collected the unexposed donor's CD4+ T cells before the COVID-19 pandemic (2011-2018). By negative selection, CD4+ T cells were isolated once culture had run for approximately 11 days. With regard to this clonotype: The antigen is not known.

The Oncomine TCR Beta short-read assay sequenced DNA from cultured CD4+ T cells. The template was genomic DNA from cultured CD4+ T cells. TCRdb re-derived calls from the PCR reads in MiXCR, one entry per CDR3 protein. The sample shows about 9,100 distinct CDR3 sequences, 33% of them seen only once. The receptor's source is a human donor in good health. The rearrangement links TRBV20-1 to TRBJ1-2, with 7 bases matching TRBD1. The source material was CD4+ T cells from blood, cultured in vitro. The chain's CDR3 is CSARDIDRVDYGYTF. CDR3 sequence (DNA): TGCAGTGCTAGAGATATCGACAGGGTAGATTATGGCTACACCTTC.